The entry below describes one T cell receptor beta chain. The sample originates from a study of blood T cell repertoires in COVID-19. Study-wide background: T cells, B-cell-depleted T cells, or PBMCs supplied cDNA or gDNA.

Original processing notes: Quantification of nucleated cells was approximated via reference gene primer amplification. Libraries were prepared by immunoSEQ multiplex PCR; TCRdb keeps only in-frame clonotypes and omits some of them. For V, J and clone size, that table is used; D and trimming come from the DNA. The sample gives 120,000 or so clones, around 90% of which show up once; approximately 3.9% is in the top ten. Followed longitudinally, the Seattle patients had been enrolled during active infection. CDR1 SGHRS and CDR2 YFSETQ come from the germline V gene. This CDR3 region has 16 residues. V shed 0 bases and J shed 8 bases, with 17 bases lying between them.

The sample comprised peripheral blood. The chain has TRBV5-1 and TRBJ1-4, with D possibly matching TRBD1 (6 bases). This clonotype was obtained from a woman aged 55-75 years with COVID-19, enrolled during active disease. CDR3 nucleotides: TGCGCCAGCAGCTTGGAGGTGGCAGGGGCTGGAGAAAAACTGTTTTTT. It is translated as CASSLEVAGAGEKLFF. The entire variable domain, with the rest obtained from reference TRBV5-1 and TRBJ1-4, is as follows: KAGVTQTPRYLIKTRGQQVTLSCSPISGHRSVSWYQQTPGQGLQFLFEYFSETQRNKGNFPGRFSGRQFSNSRSEMNVSTLELGDSALYLCASSLEVAGAGEKLFFGSGTQLSVL.